This T cell receptor beta chain appears in the sequencing data of a study of T cells in localized non-small cell lung cancer. Broader study findings: The tumor had only one region sequenced, so heterogeneity remains possible. Measurement of T cell clonality placed uninvolved adjacent lung highest, above the level in tumor. There were a median around 53 of the top 100 tumor clones appearing in adjacent lung. A denser population of T cells in blood accompanied longer overall survival.

Comment on this clone: Its specificity is unknown.

The CDR3 is made up of 13 amino acids. Assay: immunoSEQ multiplex PCR; the TCRdb copy retains only in-frame clones and omits some. The table shows 21,000 or so clones, with around 90% occurring only once. Sequencing was performed on peripheral blood mononuclear cells, taken before any cancer treatment. This receptor was obtained from a male donor at least 60 years old with stage II lung adenocarcinoma. The chain joins TRBV21-1 to TRBJ2-1; TRBD1, the D gene given by the table, was not confirmed from the DNA. TRBV21-1 is a known pseudogene. The CDR3 sequence is CASRLTGRNEQFF. The CDR3 DNA reads TGTGCCAGCAGGTTGACAGGGAGGAATGAGCAGTTCTTC.